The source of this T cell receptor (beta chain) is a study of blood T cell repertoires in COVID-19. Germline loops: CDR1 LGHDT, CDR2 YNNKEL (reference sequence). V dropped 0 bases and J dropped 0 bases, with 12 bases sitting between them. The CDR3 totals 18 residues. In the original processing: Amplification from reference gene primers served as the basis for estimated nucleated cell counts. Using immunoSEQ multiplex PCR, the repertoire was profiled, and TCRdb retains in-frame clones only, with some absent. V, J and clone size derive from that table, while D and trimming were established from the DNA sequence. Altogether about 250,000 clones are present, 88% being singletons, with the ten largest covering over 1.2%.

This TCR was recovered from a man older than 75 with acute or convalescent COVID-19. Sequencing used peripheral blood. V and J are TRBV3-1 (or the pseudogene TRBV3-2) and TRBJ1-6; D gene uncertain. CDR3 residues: CASSQDSVYRSYNSPLHF. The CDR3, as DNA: TGTGCCAGCAGCCAAGACAGCGTGTATCGCTCCTATAATTCACCCCTCCACTTT.